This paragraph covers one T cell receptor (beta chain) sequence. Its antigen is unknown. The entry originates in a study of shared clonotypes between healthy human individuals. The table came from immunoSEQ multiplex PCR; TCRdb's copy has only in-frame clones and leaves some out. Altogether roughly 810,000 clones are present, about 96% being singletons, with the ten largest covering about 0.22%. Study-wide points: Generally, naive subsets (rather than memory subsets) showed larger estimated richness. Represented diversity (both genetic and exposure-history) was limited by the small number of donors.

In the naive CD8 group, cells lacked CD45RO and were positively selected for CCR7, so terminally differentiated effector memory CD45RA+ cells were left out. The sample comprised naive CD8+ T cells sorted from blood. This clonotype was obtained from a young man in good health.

Here the CDR3 reads CASSGTREAYNEQFF. The CDR3 nucleotides read TGTGCCAGCAGCGGGACAAGGGAGGCATACAATGAGCAGTTCTTC. The chain has TRBV11-2 and TRBJ2-1; D could derive from TRBD1 or TRBD2 (6 bases each). Germline assignment: CDR1 SGHAT and CDR2 FQNNGV. CDR3 length: 15 residues. V was clipped by 5 bases and J by 4 bases, with 15 bases between them.